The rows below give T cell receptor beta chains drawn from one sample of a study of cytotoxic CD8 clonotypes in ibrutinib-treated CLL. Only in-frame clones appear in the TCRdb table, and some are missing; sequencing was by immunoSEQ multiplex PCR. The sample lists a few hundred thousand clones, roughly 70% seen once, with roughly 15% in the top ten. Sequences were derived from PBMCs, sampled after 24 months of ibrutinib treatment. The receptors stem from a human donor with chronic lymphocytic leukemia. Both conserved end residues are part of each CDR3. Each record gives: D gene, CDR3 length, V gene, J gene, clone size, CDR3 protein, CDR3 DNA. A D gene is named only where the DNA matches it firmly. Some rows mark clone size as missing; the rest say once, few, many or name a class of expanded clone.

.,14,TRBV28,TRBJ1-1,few,CASSTGTSYTEAFF,TGTGCCAGCAGTACCGGGACATCTTACACTGAAGCTTTCTTT
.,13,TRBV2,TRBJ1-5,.,CASSEGDYQPQHF,TGTGCCAGCAGTGAGGGAGACTATCAGCCCCAGCATTTT
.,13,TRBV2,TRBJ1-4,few,CASTRQPNEKLFF,TGTGCCAGCACAAGACAGCCGAATGAAAAACTGTTTTTT
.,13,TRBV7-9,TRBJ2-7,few,CASTNKSGDESYF,TGTGCCAGCACCAACAAATCCGGGGATGAATCGTACTTC
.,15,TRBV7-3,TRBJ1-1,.,CASSLTEQLNTEAFF,TGTGCCAGCAGCTTAACGGAACAGCTTAACACTGAAGCTTTCTTT
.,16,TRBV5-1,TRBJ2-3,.,CASSLALRSEPDTQYF,TGCGCCAGCAGCTTGGCGTTGAGGAGCGAACCAGATACGCAGTATTTT
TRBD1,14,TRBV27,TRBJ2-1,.,CASTWDRGRDEQFF,TGTGCCAGCACATGGGACAGGGGGCGCGATGAGCAGTTCTTC
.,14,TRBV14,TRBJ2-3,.,CASSQSTGADTQYF,TGTGCCAGCAGCCAAAGTACGGGGGCAGATACGCAGTATTTT
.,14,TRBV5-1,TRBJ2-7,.,CASSLGQSVHEQYF,TGCGCCAGCAGCTTGGGGCAATCTGTCCACGAGCAGTACTTC
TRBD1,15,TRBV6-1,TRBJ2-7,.,CASRSGTGITYEQYF,TGTGCCAGCAGGTCGGGGACAGGGATAACCTACGAGCAGTACTTC